This T cell receptor (beta chain) was recorded in a study of sequential checkpoint blockade in melanoma. Study in general: Each arm's sequence ended with maintenance nivolumab.

Treatment given: randomized to nivolumab then ipilimumab (arm A) or the reverse (arm B). Patients had received no earlier DNA-damaging chemotherapy. From thawed PBMCs, live CD3+CD8+ cells negative for CD19 and CD56 were sorted. The CDR3 is 17 residues long. Trimming stripped 2 bases from V and 0 bases from J, with 14 bases between. CDR1 is MDHEN, CDR2 SYDVKM, per germline. Some clones are missing from TCRdb's copy, which holds only in-frame ones; the method was immunoSEQ multiplex PCR. The sample has fewer than 25,000 clones; over 80% are singletons. The receptor comes from a human donor with melanoma. V is TRBV28 and J is TRBJ2-1, with a weak D call TRBD1 (5 bases). The specimen was CD8+ T cells sorted from blood (inferred from file names), collected from a patient given nivolumab and ipilimumab in sequence. CDR3 nucleotides: TGTGCCAGCAGTTTACCCCCCCACAGGTACTCCTACAATGAGCAGTTCTTC. It encodes CASSLPPHRYSYNEQFF.